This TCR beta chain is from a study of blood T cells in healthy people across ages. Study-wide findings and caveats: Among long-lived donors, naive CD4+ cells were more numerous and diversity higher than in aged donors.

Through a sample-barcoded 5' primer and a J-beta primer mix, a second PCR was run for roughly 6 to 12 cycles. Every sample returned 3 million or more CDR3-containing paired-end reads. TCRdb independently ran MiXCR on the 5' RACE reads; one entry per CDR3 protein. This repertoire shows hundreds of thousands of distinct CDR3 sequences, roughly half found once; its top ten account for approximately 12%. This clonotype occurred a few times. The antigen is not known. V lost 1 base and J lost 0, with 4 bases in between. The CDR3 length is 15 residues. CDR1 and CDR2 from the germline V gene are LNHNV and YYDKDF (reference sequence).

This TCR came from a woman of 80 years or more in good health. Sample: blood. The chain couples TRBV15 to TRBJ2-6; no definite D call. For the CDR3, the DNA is TGTGCCACCAGCAGAGGCCTCTCTGGGGCCAACGTCCTGACTTTC. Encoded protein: CATSRGLSGANVLTF.